The subject of this entry is one TCR beta chain. This record belongs to a study of blood T cell repertoires in COVID-19. Turning to the study itself: The United States, Italy and Spain provided the acute and convalescent COVID-19 samples.

Per the original methods: Amplifying reference gene primers gave estimates of nucleated cell counts. Sequencing used immunoSEQ multiplex PCR; TCRdb keeps in-frame clones, though not all of them. V and J calls and clone size come straight from that table; D and trimming were deduced from the DNA. There are about 140,000 clones in the sample; 65% to 80% occur only once, and approximately 15% lies in the top ten. The germline gives CDR1 KGHSH, CDR2 LQKENI. V was trimmed by 2 bases and J by 3 bases, leaving 10 bases between them. The CDR3 runs to 14 residues. The clonotype was recovered from a man aged 45-65 years with acute or convalescent COVID-19. Sequences were obtained from peripheral blood. This sequence joins TRBV18 and TRBJ1-1; tentative D call: TRBD1 (5 bases). CDR3 in DNA: TGTGCCAGCTCACCAGCAGGGAGGGACACTGAAGCTTTCTTT. As protein: CASSPAGRDTEAFF.